This T cell receptor (beta chain) appears in the sequencing data of a study of shared clonotypes between healthy human individuals. As for this clone: Its cognate antigen is unknown.

Each sorted subset replicate got 200 ng genomic DNA, around 29,000 genomes. TCRdb keeps only in-frame clones here, not all; method: immunoSEQ multiplex PCR. The table has some 2,000,000 clones, around 96% seen once. Germline V CDR1 and CDR2: GTSNPN, SVGIG (reference sequence). The CDR3 length is 18 residues. V was clipped by 4 bases and J by 1 base; unmatched bases: 15. Study-wide findings and caveats: Rarefaction demonstrated incomplete sorted-subset sequencing despite large depth.

CD45RO-negative cells were positively selected for CCR7, leaving out terminally differentiated effector memory CD45RA+ cells. The rearrangement links TRBV30 to TRBJ1-5; 8 nucleotides line up with TRBD1. Material: naive CD8+ T cells sorted from blood. The sequence was collected from a man aged 18 to 30 in good health. This CDR3 is CAWKGSAGGEVSNQPQHF. The DNA of the CDR3 is TGTGCCTGGAAGGGTAGCGCAGGGGGCGAAGTGAGCAATCAGCCCCAGCATTTT.